These 7 T cell receptor beta chains were all obtained from the same sample, sequenced in a study of shared clonotypes between healthy human individuals. The data were produced by immunoSEQ multiplex PCR, yet TCRdb's version contains in-frame clones alone and is incomplete. The repertoire includes a few million clones, 85% to 95% of them detected once, and roughly 0.14% sits in the top ten. What was sequenced was naive CD4+ T cells sorted from blood. As for subset: CD45RA+ positively selected. All receptors come from a man aged 18 to 29 in good health.

The chain links TRBV5-4 to TRBJ2-5; D is perhaps TRBD1 (5 bases). CDR1 SGHNT and CDR2 YYREEE come from the germline V gene (reference sequence). This CDR3 has 16 residues. The germline V and J ends were trimmed by 0 bases and 2 bases, with 14 bases remaining between them. The CDR3 loop reads CASSLVPLTAQETQYF. For the CDR3, the DNA is TGTGCCAGCAGCTTGGTACCCCTGACAGCGCAAGAGACCCAGTACTTC.

This clone was detected only a few times. The rearrangement joins TRBV7-6 to TRBJ1-3, with TRBD1 matching 8 bases. J lost 6 bases, V lost 2 bases, and 6 bases had no gene match. The CDR3 covers 15 residues. Germline values: CDR1 SGHVS, CDR2 FNYEAQ. CDR3 region: CASSLPGTGENTIYF. The CDR3, as DNA: TGTGCCAGCAGCTTACCCGGGACAGGAGAAAACACCATATATTTT. Based on the CDR3 plus reference TRBV7-6 and TRBJ1-3, the full variable domain is GAGVSQSPRYKVTKRGQDVALRCDPISGHVSLYWYRQALGQGPEFLTYFNYEAQQDKSGLPNDRFSAERPEGSISTLTIQRTEQRDSAMYRCASSLPGTGENTIYFGEGSWLTVV.

The chain is built from TRBV2 and TRBJ1-2, with 10 bases identical to TRBD1. The CDR3 extends over 17 amino acids. V shed 0 bases and J 4 bases; nucleotides not matched to a gene: 8. Germline CDR1 and CDR2: SNHLY and FYNNEI. CDR3 sequence: CASSEAQMTGGSYGYTF. The CDR3 nucleotides read TGTGCCAGCAGTGAAGCGCAGATGACAGGGGGCTCCTATGGCTACACCTTC.

J is TRBJ1-4 and V is TRBV5-1, with a weak D call TRBD1 (5 bases). The ends were cut back, 1 base at V and 12 bases at J, with 13 bases in the middle. Per the germline V gene, CDR1 is SGHRS and CDR2 is YFSETQ. The CDR3 totals 13 residues. The CDR3 loop reads CASSLLAGAELFF. The CDR3 coding sequence is TGCGCCAGCAGCTTGCTTGCCGGGGCCGAACTGTTTTTT.

The chain joins TRBV4-3 to TRBJ1-4; tentatively, D is TRBD1 (5 bases). V lost 0 bases to trimming and J lost 1 base, with 9 bases between them. The CDR3 consists of 16 residues. Germline-derived CDR1 and CDR2 are LGHNA and YSLEER. The chain's CDR3 is CASSQDGRGTNEKLFF. CDR3 bases: TGCGCCAGCAGCCAAGACGGAAGGGGAACTAATGAAAAACTGTTTTTT.

Points on this clone: Other DNA sequences in the sample encode the same CDR3. The chain's CDR3 is CASSPPGGGEQYF. The CDR3 DNA follows: TGTGCCAGCTCACCCCCTGGAGGGGGCGAGCAGTACTTC. The V call is TRBV18, the J call TRBJ2-7, with D tentatively TRBD1 or TRBD2 (6 bases each). The CDR3 runs to 13 residues. With 3 bases removed from V and 6 bases from J, the gap between germline ends came to 12 bases. Germline V CDR1 and CDR2: KGHSH, LQKENI.

Turning to this clone: In the same sample, other DNA sequences code for this CDR3. For the CDR3, the DNA is TGTGCCATCAGTGAGTCGACGGTTACCTACGAGCAGTACTTC. Translation: CAISESTVTYEQYF. The chain carries TRBV10-3 and TRBJ2-7, with no clear D. V lost 0 bases, J lost 2 bases, and 8 bases lay in between. From germline, CDR1 is ENHRY and CDR2 SYGVKD. There are 14 residues in the CDR3.